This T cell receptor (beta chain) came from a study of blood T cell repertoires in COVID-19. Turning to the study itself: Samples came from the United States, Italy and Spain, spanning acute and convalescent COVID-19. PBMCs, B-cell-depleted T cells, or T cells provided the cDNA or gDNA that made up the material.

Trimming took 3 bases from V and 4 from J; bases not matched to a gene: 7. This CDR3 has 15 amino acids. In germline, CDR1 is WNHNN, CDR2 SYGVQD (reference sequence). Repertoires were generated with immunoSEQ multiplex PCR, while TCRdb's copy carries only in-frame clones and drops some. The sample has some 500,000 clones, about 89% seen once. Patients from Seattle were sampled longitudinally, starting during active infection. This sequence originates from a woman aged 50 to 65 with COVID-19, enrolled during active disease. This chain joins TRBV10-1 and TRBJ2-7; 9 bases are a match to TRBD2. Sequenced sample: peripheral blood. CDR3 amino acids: CASSEALAGQYEQYF. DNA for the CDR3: TGCGCCAGCAGTGAAGCACTAGCGGGCCAATACGAGCAGTACTTC.